This entry is about one T cell receptor beta chain. Per the germline V gene, CDR1 is ENHRY and CDR2 is SYGVKD. The length of the CDR3 is 12 residues. With 2 bases removed from V and 7 bases from J, the gap between germline ends came to 6 bases. One entry per CDR3 protein results from TCRdb running MiXCR on the 5' RACE reads. The sample lists around 430,000 distinct CDR3 sequences, roughly 15% occurring once. The sample comes from a study of T-cell memory formation after mild COVID-19. Sequenced sample: PBMCs or a T cell subset sorted from them (not recorded which). The V call is TRBV10-3, the J call TRBJ2-1; the D is unclear. This TCR was recovered from a man between 18 and 35 years old who had mild COVID-19 (a few samples of this study predate the infection). Cell type and time point are not known. The CDR3 spells CAISEVNNEQFF. DNA of the CDR3: TGTGCCATCAGTGAGGTAAATAATGAGCAGTTCTTC.